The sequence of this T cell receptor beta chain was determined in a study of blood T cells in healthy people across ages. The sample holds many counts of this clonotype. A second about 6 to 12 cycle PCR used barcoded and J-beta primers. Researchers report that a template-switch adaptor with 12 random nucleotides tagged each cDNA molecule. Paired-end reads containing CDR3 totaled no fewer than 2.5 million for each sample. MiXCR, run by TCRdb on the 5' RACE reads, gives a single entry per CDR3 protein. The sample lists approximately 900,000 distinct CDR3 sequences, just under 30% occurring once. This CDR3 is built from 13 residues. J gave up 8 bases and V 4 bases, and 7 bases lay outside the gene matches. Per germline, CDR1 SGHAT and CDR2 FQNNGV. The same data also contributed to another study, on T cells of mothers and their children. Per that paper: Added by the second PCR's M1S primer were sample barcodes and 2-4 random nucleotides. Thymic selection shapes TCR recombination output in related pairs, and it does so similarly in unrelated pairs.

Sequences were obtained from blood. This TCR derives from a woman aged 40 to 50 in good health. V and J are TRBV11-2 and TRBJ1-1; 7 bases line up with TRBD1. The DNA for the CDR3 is TGTGCCAGCAGCTCAGACAGGGCGGGAGAAGCTTTCTTT. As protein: CASSSDRAGEAFF.